One sample yielded the 12 T cell receptor beta chains listed below, sequenced in a study of blood T cell repertoires in COVID-19. Sequencing used immunoSEQ multiplex PCR; TCRdb keeps in-frame clones, though not all of them. Of hundreds of thousands of clones listed, about 90% were seen once; the top ten hold approximately 8%. Sequencing was done on a sample of peripheral blood. The receptor set was obtained from a woman between 50 and 59 years old who had recovered from COVID-19.

CDR3 nucleotides: TGTGCCAGCAGTCTTGGACAGGGCATAAGCAATCAGCCCCAGCATTTT. Amino acids: CASSLGQGISNQPQHF. This chain uses TRBV28 with TRBJ1-5; 8 bases fit TRBD1. This CDR3 spans 16 amino acids. V lost 5 bases to trimming and J lost 1 base; unmatched junction nucleotides: 7. Germline V gene data show CDR1 as MDHEN and CDR2 as SYDVKM.

This sequence joins TRBV7-8 and TRBJ1-2; tentative D call: TRBD1 (6 bases). Germline V CDR1 and CDR2: SGHVS, FQNEAQ. Deletions cut 0 bases from V and 5 bases from J, with 10 bases between. This CDR3 is built from 14 residues. CDR3 bases: TGTGCCAGCAGCTTAGCGCTGGGGACATATGGCTACACCTTC. This codes for CASSLALGTYGYTF.

The chain has TRBV9 and TRBJ1-3; 8 positions agree with TRBD1. The germline V gene encodes CDR1 SGDLS and CDR2 YYNGEE. The CDR3 is 16 amino acids. J gave up 1 base and V 4 bases, and 7 bases lay outside the gene matches. The CDR3 reads CASSSRTGMSGNTIYF. The CDR3 nucleotides are TGTGCCAGCAGCTCACGGACAGGGATGTCTGGAAACACCATATATTTT.

The chain is built from TRBV28 and TRBJ2-5, with 12 bases identical to TRBD2. From germline, CDR1 is MDHEN and CDR2 SYDVKM. This CDR3 region has 16 residues. After removal of 6 bases from V and 5 bases from J, the junction contained 10 bases not matched to a gene. Here the CDR3 DNA reads TGTGCCAGCAGCCAACGTCGACTAGCGGGAGTTGAGACCCAGTACTTC. Translating gives CASSQRRLAGVETQYF.

The rearrangement uses TRBV5-4 and TRBJ2-1; 16 nucleotides agree with TRBD2. The CDR3 extends over 17 amino acids. The germline V gene has CDR1 SGHNT and CDR2 YYREEE (reference sequence). V lost 4 bases, J lost 5 bases, and 6 bases stayed unmatched. The CDR3 spells CASSPGLAGGINNEQFF. CDR3 in DNA: TGTGCCAGCAGCCCGGGACTAGCGGGAGGGATAAACAATGAGCAGTTCTTC. Drawing the rest from reference TRBV5-4 and TRBJ2-1, the complete variable domain is ETGVTQSPTHLIKTRGQQVTLRCSSQSGHNTVSWYQQALGQGPQFIFQYYREEENGRGNFPPRFSGLQFPNYSSELNVNALELDDSALYLCASSPGLAGGINNEQFFGPGTRLTVL.

J is TRBJ1-2 and V is TRBV27, with D perhaps TRBD1 (5 bases). V lost 6 bases and J lost 2, with 16 bases in between. The CDR3 sequence is 15 residues long. CDR1 is MNHEY and CDR2 is SMNVEV in the germline V gene (reference sequence). The CDR3 bases are TGTGCCAGCAGGCCCCTCCTACAGGTCAACTATGGCTACACCTTC. Translated, it gives CASRPLLQVNYGYTF.

The CDR3 region is CASSRDREQYF. For the CDR3, the DNA is TGTGCCAGTAGTAGAGATCGCGAGCAGTACTTC. The chain has TRBV19 and TRBJ2-7; D unclear. V lost 4 bases, J lost 6 bases, and 7 bases lay in between. This CDR3 is 11 amino acids long. Looked up from germline, CDR1 is LNHDA and CDR2 is SQIVND (reference sequence).

This chain links TRBV5-1 with TRBJ2-7, with D perhaps matching TRBD1 (5 bases). Trimming took off 1 base at V and 2 bases at J, with 7 bases between the two ends. This CDR3 region has 13 residues. CDR1 is SGHRS, CDR2 YFSETQ, per germline. CDR3 in amino acids: CASSLKGPYEQYF. In DNA, the CDR3 is TGCGCCAGCAGCTTGAAGGGGCCCTACGAGCAGTACTTC. Filled out from reference TRBV5-1 and TRBJ2-7, the complete variable domain reads KAGVTQTPRYLIKTRGQQVTLSCSPISGHRSVSWYQQTPGQGLQFLFEYFSETQRNKGNFPGRFSGRQFSNSRSEMNVSTLELGDSALYLCASSLKGPYEQYFGPGTRLTVT.

This chain connects TRBV5-1 to TRBJ2-2; 13 bases fit TRBD2. CDR1 and CDR2 from the germline V gene are SGHRS and YFSETQ. The CDR3 totals 16 residues. The V gene end was trimmed by 5 bases and the J gene end by 6 bases; junction bases not matched to a gene: 7. CDR3 coding DNA: TGCGCCAGCAGGCGAGGGACTAGCGGGGTGCCCGGGGAGCTGTTTTTT. Translating it yields CASRRGTSGVPGELFF.

The rearrangement uses TRBV4-2 and TRBJ1-1; D gene uncertain. Per germline, CDR1 LGHNA and CDR2 YNFKEQ. The CDR3 is made up of 14 amino acids. V lost 0 bases to trimming and J lost 1 base, with 6 bases between them. In nucleotides, the CDR3 is TGTGCCAGCAGCCAAGATGTCGGGAACACTGAAGCTTTCTTT. Its translation: CASSQDVGNTEAFF.

This clone was recorded a few times. The rearrangement joins TRBV25-1 to TRBJ2-3, with a weak D call TRBD1 (5 bases). From germline, CDR1 is MGHDK and CDR2 SYGVNS. The CDR3 contains 14 residues. The V end was cut by 3 bases, the J end by 2 bases, with 9 bases between. The CDR3: CASSDRVLTDTQYF. For the CDR3, the DNA is TGTGCCAGCAGTGACAGGGTTCTCACAGATACGCAGTATTTT.

V usage is TRBV28 and J usage is TRBJ2-7; TRBD2 matches 13 bases. J was trimmed by 3 bases and V by 7 bases; bases with no gene match: 12. This CDR3 has 17 residues. The germline gives CDR1 MDHEN, CDR2 SYDVKM. CDR3 sequence: CASTQGLAGDHLYEQYF. The CDR3 coding sequence is TGTGCCAGCACCCAAGGACTAGCGGGAGACCATCTCTACGAGCAGTACTTC.